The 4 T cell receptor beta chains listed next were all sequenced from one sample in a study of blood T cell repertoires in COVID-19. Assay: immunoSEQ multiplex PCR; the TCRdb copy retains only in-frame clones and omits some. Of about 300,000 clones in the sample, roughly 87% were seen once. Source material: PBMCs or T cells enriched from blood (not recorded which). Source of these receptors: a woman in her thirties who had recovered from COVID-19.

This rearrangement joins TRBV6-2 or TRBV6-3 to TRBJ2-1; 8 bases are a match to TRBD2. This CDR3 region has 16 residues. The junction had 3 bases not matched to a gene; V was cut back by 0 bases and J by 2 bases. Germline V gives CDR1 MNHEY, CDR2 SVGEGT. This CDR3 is CASSYSAGGPYNEQFF. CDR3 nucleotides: TGTGCCAGCAGTTACTCGGCGGGGGGTCCCTACAATGAGCAGTTCTTC.

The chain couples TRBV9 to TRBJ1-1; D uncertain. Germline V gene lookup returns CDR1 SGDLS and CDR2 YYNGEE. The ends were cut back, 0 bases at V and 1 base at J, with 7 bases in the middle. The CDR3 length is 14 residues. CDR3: CASSVDSSNTEAFF. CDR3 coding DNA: TGTGCCAGCAGCGTAGACAGCTCGAACACTGAAGCTTTCTTT.

The CDR3 loop reads CASSQDRGLHEQFF. The CDR3 region has the DNA TGTGCCAGCAGCCAGGACAGGGGGCTGCATGAGCAGTTCTTC. The chain combines TRBV11-3 with TRBJ2-1, with 11 bases fitting TRBD1. V lost 5 bases and J lost 8; bases outside the gene matches: 5. The germline V gene has CDR1 SGHNT and CDR2 YENEEA. The CDR3 extends over 14 amino acids.

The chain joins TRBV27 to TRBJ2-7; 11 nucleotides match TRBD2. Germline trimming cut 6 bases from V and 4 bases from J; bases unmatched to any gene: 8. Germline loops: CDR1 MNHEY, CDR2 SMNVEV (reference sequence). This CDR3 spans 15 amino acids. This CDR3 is CASSHSGGALYEQYF. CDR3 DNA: TGTGCCAGCAGCCATAGCGGGGGGGCCTTGTACGAGCAGTACTTC.